The 24 T cell receptor beta chains in this list originate from one sample, sequenced in a study of T cells in Graves' hyperthyroidism and ophthalmopathy. The TCR beta CDR3 regions underwent amplification using RNA transcripts as the source. The TCR CDR3 was amplified in a first-round RT-PCR using the HTBI primer set. TCRdb itself ran the multiplex PCR reads through MiXCR, one entry per CDR3 protein. In the table there are about 560,000 distinct CDR3 sequences, 16% of which are singletons. Specimen: blood. The receptors originated from a woman aged 18-29 years with Graves' hyperthyroidism.

This clonotype came up many times. The chain recombines TRBV5-6 with TRBJ1-1, with a tentative D call TRBD1 (6 bases). V was clipped by 2 bases and J by 1 base, with 18 bases between them. The CDR3 is 17 residues long. Germline CDR1 and CDR2: SGHDT and YYEEEE. The CDR3 DNA reads TGTGCCAGCAGCTTAGCTTGGTGGGGGCTGAAGAACACTGAAGCTTTCTTT. Translated: CASSLAWWGLKNTEAFF.

This chain connects TRBV5-1 to TRBJ1-4, with 8 bases that match TRBD1. Germline lookup yields CDR1 SGHRS and CDR2 YFSETQ. Trimming at V came to 0 bases and at J to 7 bases, leaving 5 bases not matched to a gene. The CDR3 runs to 15 residues. The CDR3 protein is CASSLEAGGGEKLFF. CDR3 sequence (DNA): TGCGCCAGCAGCTTGGAGGCAGGGGGCGGTGAAAAACTGTTTTTT.

This clonotype came up many times. The chain combines TRBV5-1 with TRBJ1-1, with TRBD1 identical over 10 bases. Germline values: CDR1 SGHRS, CDR2 YFSETQ. The trim removed 0 bases at V and 7 bases at J, leaving 0 bases unmatched. This CDR3 is 13 amino acids long. In nucleotides, the CDR3 is TGCGCCAGCAGCTTGGGGACAGGGGGTGAAGCTTTCTTT. It specifies CASSLGTGGEAFF.

For the CDR3, the DNA is TGTGCCAGCACCCGGGGGGCCGTCCTGTTCTTC. This encodes CASTRGAVLFF. The chain combines TRBV7-2 with TRBJ2-1, with D possibly being TRBD2 (7 bases). Deletions cut 7 bases from V and 15 bases from J, with 16 bases between. The CDR3 is made up of 11 amino acids. Germline values: CDR1 SGHTA, CDR2 FQGNSA.

This chain links TRBV6-1 with TRBJ2-2; weak D call: TRBD1 (6 bases). The V gene lost 3 bases and the J gene lost 13 bases, with 15 bases spanning the gap. In germline, CDR1 is MNHNS, CDR2 SASEGT. The CDR3 sequence is 13 residues long. The CDR3 sequence: CASSDSQQGWLFF. CDR3 DNA sequence: TGTGCCAGCAGTGACTCTCAACAGGGTTGGCTGTTTTTT.

This clonotype was recorded at least ten times. V and J are TRBV20-1 and TRBJ2-1; the match to TRBD2 covers 11 bases. Per germline, CDR1 DFQATT and CDR2 SNEGSKA (reference sequence). The CDR3 runs 15 residues. V was clipped by 6 bases and J by 4 bases; unmatched bases: 8. The CDR3 reads CSAALGTSGYNEQFF. CDR3 DNA sequence: TGCAGTGCCGCCCTCGGGACTAGCGGTTACAATGAGCAGTTCTTC.

The rearrangement uses TRBV7-2 and TRBJ2-1, with D possibly matching TRBD1 (7 bases). The germline V gene has CDR1 SGHTA and CDR2 FQGNSA. V was trimmed by 0 bases and J by 6 bases, leaving 12 bases between them. There are 15 residues in the CDR3. In nucleotides, the CDR3 is TGTGCCAGCAGCTTAGCGGGGCAGGGGGGCAATGAGCAGTTCTTC. Amino acids: CASSLAGQGGNEQFF.

This clonotype has at least ten counts. The CDR3 loop is CASSSPLAGIYNEQFF. The CDR3 DNA sequence: TGTGCCAGCAGCTCCCCGCTAGCGGGGATATACAATGAGCAGTTCTTC. V usage is TRBV7-3 and J usage is TRBJ2-1; 9 nucleotides agree with TRBD2. CDR1 and CDR2 from the germline V gene are SGHTA and FQGTGA. The trim removed 4 bases at V and 4 bases at J, leaving 8 bases unmatched. The CDR3 runs 16 residues.

This clonotype was counted ten times or more. The chain carries TRBV6-1 and TRBJ2-7, with D tentatively TRBD2 (5 bases). CDR1 and CDR2 (germline): MNHNS, SASEGT. This CDR3 comprises 14 residues. V lost 6 bases and J lost 4, with 16 bases in between. The DNA for the CDR3 is TGTGCCAGCAGGGCCGAGGGATTTCAGTACGAGCAGTACTTC. The encoded protein is CASRAEGFQYEQYF.

The gene calls are TRBV7-9 and TRBJ2-1; TRBD2 agrees at 13 bases. Looked up from germline, CDR1 is SEHNR and CDR2 is FQNEAQ (reference sequence). The junction had 9 bases not matched to a gene; V was cut back by 5 bases and J by 8 bases. CDR3 length equals 16 residues. CDR3 nucleotide sequence: TGTGCCAGCAGCGACCCAACTAGCGGGAGGGCCGATGAGCAGTTCTTC. Translated, it gives CASSDPTSGRADEQFF.

The rearrangement joins TRBV5-1 to TRBJ1-2; tentative D call: TRBD1 (6 bases). V lost 3 bases, J lost 3 bases, and 18 bases lay in between. The CDR3 sequence is 16 residues long. Germline CDR1 and CDR2: SGHRS and YFSETQ. The CDR3 sequence is CASSSPPSGQDYGYTF. The DNA of the CDR3 is TGCGCCAGCAGCTCCCCACCCTCGGGACAAGACTATGGCTACACCTTC.

This clonotype was detected only a few times. The V call is TRBV12-3 or TRBV12-4, the J call TRBJ2-1; 8 bases line up with TRBD1. The CDR3 covers 15 residues. Losses at the gene ends were 5 bases for V and 2 bases for J; bases not matched to a gene: 5. The CDR3 spells CASSRDRSAYNEQFF. Written as DNA, the CDR3 is TGTGCCAGCAGTCGGGACAGGTCAGCCTACAATGAGCAGTTCTTC.

This clonotype was observed a handful of times. This chain joins TRBV30 and TRBJ2-5, with D maybe TRBD2 (6 bases). Germline V gene sequence: CDR1 GTSNPN, CDR2 SVGIG (reference sequence). The CDR3 is made up of 14 amino acids. Between the trimmed V and J ends, which lost 4 bases and 5 bases, there was a span of 17 bases. CDR3 sequence (DNA): TGTGCCTGGAAGCGTCAGGGTGGAGGGGAGACCCAGTACTTC. Translated, it gives CAWKRQGGGETQYF.

At least ten counts were recorded for this clonotype. The CDR3 sequence is CASSLWTHTDTQYF. The CDR3 bases are TGTGCCAGCAGCTTATGGACCCACACAGATACGCAGTATTTT. The V call is TRBV7-2, the J call TRBJ2-3; D gene ambiguous. V was trimmed by 2 bases and J by 2 bases, leaving 8 bases between them. Germline V lookup: CDR1 SGHTA, CDR2 FQGNSA. CDR3 length: 14 residues.

This clonotype was seen many times. The CDR3 nucleotides read TGCGCCAGCCAGTCAAGCGGGGCATCCTACAATGAGCAGTTCTTC. Protein sequence: CASQSSGASYNEQFF. J is TRBJ2-1 and V is TRBV5-1; the match to TRBD2 covers 7 bases. Germline CDR1 and CDR2: SGHRS and YFSETQ. With 7 bases clipped from V and 1 base from J, the junction kept 8 bases outside the gene matches. The CDR3 has 15 amino acids.

This clonotype came up many times. The rearrangement joins TRBV5-1 to TRBJ2-1; TRBD1 matches 8 bases. The V segment lost 4 bases and the J segment 4 bases; nucleotides outside the gene matches: 7. Germline values: CDR1 SGHRS, CDR2 YFSETQ. CDR3 size: 15 residues. CDR3: CASSNRQGHYNEQFF. In DNA form, the CDR3 reads TGCGCCAGCAGCAACCGACAGGGGCATTACAATGAGCAGTTCTTC.

Turning to this clonotype: One base away lies a much larger clone, so this may be a sequencing read error. V usage is TRBV20-1 and J usage is TRBJ2-5, with TRBD2 identical over 7 bases. The CDR3 covers 15 residues. The germline V gene has CDR1 DFQATT and CDR2 SNEGSKA (reference sequence). The DNA for the CDR3 is TGCAGTGCTAATGGCGGGAGCTCTTACCAAGAGACCCGGTACTTC. Translated: CSANGGSSYQETRYF.

This clonotype was detected ten times or more. The chain links TRBV27 to TRBJ1-1, with a tentative D call TRBD1 (5 bases). Germline CDR1 is MNHEY and CDR2 is SMNVEV (reference sequence). V lost 8 bases and J lost 1, with 14 bases in between. The CDR3 sequence is 14 residues long. The CDR3 spells CASGRDLGNTEAFF. The CDR3 DNA reads TGTGCCAGCGGCAGGGATTTGGGGAACACTGAAGCTTTCTTT.

The V and J genes are TRBV5-6 and TRBJ2-7; D might be TRBD1 or TRBD2, each matching 5 bases. Looked up from germline, CDR1 is SGHDT and CDR2 is YYEEEE. V lost 2 bases to trimming and J lost 0 bases, with 9 bases between them. This CDR3 comprises 14 residues. The CDR3 loop reads CASSFKGTSYEQYF. The CDR3 nucleotides are TGTGCCAGCAGCTTTAAAGGGACCTCCTACGAGCAGTACTTC.

This clonotype was picked up a small number of times. As DNA, the CDR3 is TGTGCTAGTGGTTTGTCACGAGATACGCAGTATTTT. This translates into CASGLSRDTQYF. The chain combines TRBV12-5 with TRBJ2-3, with D uncertain. This CDR3 has 12 amino acids. Per germline, CDR1 LGHNT and CDR2 FRNRAP. With 2 bases removed from V and 5 bases from J, the gap between germline ends came to 5 bases.

This clonotype was seen only a few times. The genes are TRBV15 and TRBJ2-1; no reliable D call. Germline CDR1 is LNHNV and CDR2 is YYDKDF (reference sequence). V was pared by 1 base and J by 6 bases, with 10 bases between. The CDR3 totals 14 residues. CDR3 sequence: CATSRVGLINEQFF. The CDR3 DNA is TGTGCCACCAGCAGAGTCGGCTTAATCAATGAGCAGTTCTTC.

There are many counts of this clonotype. The rearrangement joins TRBV7-2 to TRBJ2-7; D may be TRBD1 or TRBD2 (6 bases each). CDR1 SGHTA and CDR2 FQGNSA come from the germline V gene. V lost 5 bases to trimming and J lost 5 bases, with 13 bases between them. The CDR3 runs 13 residues. As DNA, the CDR3 is TGTGCCAGCAGCCCGGGGGCTTGGGACGAGCAGTACTTC. Translation: CASSPGAWDEQYF.

There are a few counts of this clonotype. The chain is built from TRBV2 and TRBJ2-1; D unclear. The V end lost 7 bases, the J end lost 8 bases, and 9 bases lay between the germline ends. Germline CDR1 and CDR2: SNHLY and FYNNEI. This CDR3 contains 11 residues. CDR3 sequence (DNA): TGTGCCAGCAAACGAGAGGATGAGCAGTTCTTC. As protein: CASKREDEQFF.

The gene calls are TRBV29-1 and TRBJ1-4; 8 positions match TRBD1. V trimming: 5 bases; J trimming: 8 bases; junction bases outside the gene matches: 16. The CDR3 is 16 residues long. Germline-derived CDR1 and CDR2 are SQVTM and ANQGSEA. The DNA of the CDR3 is TGCAGCGTTTCTATGAAACAGGGGGGAGCGCGGGAAAAACTGTTTTTT. Residues: CSVSMKQGGAREKLFF. The whole variable domain, remainder taken from reference TRBV29-1 and TRBJ1-4, is SAVISQKPSRDICQRGTSLTIQCQVDSQVTMMFWYRQQPGQSLTLIATANQGSEATYESGFVIDKFPISRPNLTFSTLTVSNMSPEDSSIYLCSVSMKQGGAREKLFFGSGTQLSVL.